This is a list of T cell receptor beta chains from one sample in a study of graft-versus-host responses after intestinal transplantation. Assay used: immunoSEQ multiplex PCR; TCRdb lists only in-frame clones, some missing. The sample holds 7,500 to 10,000 clones, roughly 93% seen once. The sample was PBMCs, taken 8 days after intestinal transplant. The source is a human patient who received an intestinal transplant, so some T cells may come from the graft donor. Both conserved end residues are part of each CDR3. The D gene is left open where the match is weak. Size tells how often a clone was seen (once, few, many) or the class of an expanded clone, and some rows leave it out.

J | length | D | size | V | CDR3 | DNA
TRBJ2-7 | 15 | TRBD1 | - | TRBV12-5 | CASGLDRGDSYEQYF | TGTGCTAGTGGTTTGGACAGGGGGGACTCCTACGAGCAGTACTTC
TRBJ2-7 | 15 | - | - | TRBV2 | CASSPPGLRVYEQYF | TGTGCCAGCAGCCCCCCGGGACTCCGAGTGTACGAGCAGTACTTC
TRBJ2-1 | 11 | - | - | TRBV11-2 | CASSSPNEQFF | TGTGCCAGCAGCTCGCCGAATGAGCAGTTCTTC
TRBJ1-2 | 15 | - | - | TRBV18 | CASSPSRGDSYGYTF | TGTGCCAGCTCACCTAGCAGGGGTGACAGCTATGGCTACACCTTC
TRBJ2-5 | 15 | - | - | TRBV7-2 | CASSPTLNGPQTQYF | TGTGCCAGCAGCCCCACTCTGAACGGCCCACAGACCCAGTACTTC
TRBJ2-3 | 15 | TRBD2 | - | TRBV19 | CASSWLAGGTDTQYF | TGTGCCAGTAGTTGGCTAGCGGGGGGCACAGATACGCAGTATTTT
TRBJ1-1 | 13 | - | - | TRBV2 | CASSDSGASEAFF | TGTGCCAGCAGTGACTCAGGGGCGAGTGAAGCTTTCTTT
TRBJ1-3 | 18 | - | - | TRBV4-1 | CASSQDGGQGKTGNTIYF | TGCGCCAGCAGCCAAGATGGGGGGCAGGGGAAGACTGGAAACACCATATATTTT
TRBJ2-1 | 17 | TRBD2 | - | TRBV5-6 | CASSLRLRGGSYNEQFF | TGTGCCAGCAGCTTGCGGTTGCGGGGGGGCTCCTACAATGAGCAGTTCTTC
TRBJ2-7 | 15 | TRBD1 | - | TRBV11-2 | CASSLINTGASEQYF | TGTGCCAGCAGCTTAATAAATACAGGGGCGAGCGAGCAGTACTTC
TRBJ2-6 | 17 | - | - | TRBV7-6 | CASSSYISRSGANVLTF | TGTGCCAGCAGCTCATACATCTCCCGCTCTGGGGCCAACGTCCTGACTTTC
TRBJ2-1 | 15 | TRBD2 | - | TRBV6-1 | CASSVQRETGYEQFF | TGTGCCAGCAGTGTACAGCGGGAGACTGGCTATGAGCAGTTCTTC
TRBJ2-3 | 11 | - | - | TRBV6-5 | CASSWRDTQYF | TGTGCCAGCAGTTGGAGGGATACGCAGTATTTT
TRBJ1-4 | 16 | - | - | TRBV7-9 | CASSRGDSMANEKLFF | TGTGCCAGCAGCCGAGGGGACTCCATGGCAAATGAAAAACTGTTTTTT
TRBJ2-1 | 13 | - | few | TRBV7-8 | CASSLQVYNEQFF | TGTGCCAGCAGCTTACAGGTCTACAATGAGCAGTTCTTC
TRBJ1-1 | 15 | TRBD1 | - | TRBV27 | CASSWVGQGNTEAFF | TGTGCCAGCAGTTGGGTCGGACAGGGAAACACTGAAGCTTTCTTT
TRBJ2-7 | 14 | TRBD1 | - | TRBV27 | CASSFPGQIYEQYF | TGTGCCAGCAGTTTCCCGGGACAGATTTACGAGCAGTACTTC